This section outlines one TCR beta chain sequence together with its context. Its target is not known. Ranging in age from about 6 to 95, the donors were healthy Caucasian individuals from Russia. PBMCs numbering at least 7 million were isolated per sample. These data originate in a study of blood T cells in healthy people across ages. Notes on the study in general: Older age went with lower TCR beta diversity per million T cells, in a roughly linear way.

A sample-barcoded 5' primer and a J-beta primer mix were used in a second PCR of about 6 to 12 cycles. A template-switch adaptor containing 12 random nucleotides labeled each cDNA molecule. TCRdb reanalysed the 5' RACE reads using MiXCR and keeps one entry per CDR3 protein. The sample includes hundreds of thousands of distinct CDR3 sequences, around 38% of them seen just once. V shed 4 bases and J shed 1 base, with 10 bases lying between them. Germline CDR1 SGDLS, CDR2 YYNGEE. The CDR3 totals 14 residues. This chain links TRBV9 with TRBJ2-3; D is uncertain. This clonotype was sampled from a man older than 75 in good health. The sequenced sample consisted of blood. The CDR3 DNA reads TGTGCCAGCAGCTTGGGCGTGGGCACAGATACGCAGTATTTT. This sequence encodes CASSLGVGTDTQYF.